The 22 T cell receptor beta chains reported below all come from one sample, sequenced in a study of tumor and adjacent non-tumor tissue in lung cancer. TCRbeta libraries were built with three rounds of nested PCR, modified from ARM-PCR. TCRdb re-called the multiplex PCR reads through MiXCR, storing one row per CDR3 protein. The sample gives about 93,000 distinct CDR3 sequences, around two thirds of which show up once; roughly 15% is in the top ten. The template was RNA from unsorted bulk tissue. Sequenced input: lung tumor tissue. The receptors were sampled from a man aged 70 or older with non-small cell lung cancer.

Remarks on this clonotype: At one end, the junction sequence differs from germline, possibly due to a read error. J is TRBJ1-1 and V is TRBV20-1; 7 nucleotides match TRBD1. Germline V gene data show CDR1 as DFQATT and CDR2 as SNEGSKA (reference sequence). The CDR3 covers 16 residues. In nucleotides, the CDR3 is TGTAGTGCTCCCTGGATAGGGGGCGCGAAGAACACTGAAGCTTTCTTT. Protein product: CSAPWIGGAKNTEAFF.

This clonotype was found once. A much larger clone lies a single base off, so this may be a read error. This chain joins TRBV5-1 and TRBJ2-2; TRBD1 matches at 8 bases. CDR1 is SGHRS, CDR2 YFSETQ, per germline. The CDR3 is 16 residues long. The trim removed 2 bases at V and 5 bases at J, leaving 8 bases unmatched. This chain's CDR3 is CASSLTRTGLTGELFF. The CDR3 DNA reads as TGCGCCAGCAGCTTAACCAGGACAGGGCTTACCGGGGAGCTGTTTTTT.

Comment on this clonotype: Mismatch with germline at one junction end may stem from a read error. In nucleotides, the CDR3 is TGTGCCAACAGCGGGGGGACTAGCGGAGCCTACGAGCAGTACTTC. It yields the protein CANSGGTSGAYEQYF. This chain links TRBV9 with TRBJ2-7; 11 positions agree with TRBD2. CDR3 length: 15 residues. CDR1 and CDR2 from the germline V gene are SGDLS and YYNGEE.

Worth noting for this clonotype: One end of the junction varies from germline; a read error may be responsible. The chain couples TRBV4-1 to TRBJ1-3; TRBD1 might be the D (5 bases). CDR1 and CDR2 from the germline V gene are MGHRA and YSYEKL. The CDR3 contains 15 residues. CDR3 sequence reads: CDSSHDPGTGNTIYF. The CDR3 DNA is TGCGACAGCAGCCATGACCCAGGGACTGGAAACACCATATATTTT.

Details on this clonotype: A much larger clone lies a single base off, so this may be a read error. V is TRBV6-6 and J is TRBJ1-2; D unclear. The CDR3 spans 12 residues. Per germline, CDR1 MNHNY and CDR2 SVGAGI (reference sequence). V gave up 6 bases and J gave up 5 bases, with 10 bases separating them. CDR3 nucleotide sequence: TGTGCCAGCAGCTCCCCCGAGTATGGCTACACCTTC. Translation gives CASSSPEYGYTF.

The sample holds a few counts of this clonotype. A much larger clone differs by one base, so this may be a read error. This chain uses TRBV6-5 with TRBJ1-5; D is perhaps TRBD1 (6 bases). Looked up from germline, CDR1 is MNHEY and CDR2 is SVGAGI. The CDR3 length is 14 residues. The CDR3 region is CASSYLQGGQPQLF. The CDR3 bases are TGTGCCAGCAGTTACCTACAGGGTGGTCAGCCCCAGCTTTTT.

This clonotype was detected only once. At one end, the junction sequence differs from germline, possibly due to a read error. The V call is TRBV11-1, the J call TRBJ2-5; D may be TRBD2 (6 bases). Germline CDR1 SGHAT, CDR2 FQDESV (reference sequence). The CDR3 spans 15 residues. CDR3 sequence (DNA): TGTGCCAGTAGCCTCCGGGACTGGGTTTTTGAGATCCAGTACTTC. Amino acids: CASSLRDWVFEIQYF.

As regards this clonotype: A much larger clone is a single base away; this may be a read error. The CDR3 region has the DNA TGTGCCAGCAGCTTTTCGATAGGGGCGGACGGGGAGCTGTTTTTT. Amino acids: CASSFSIGADGELFF. The chain couples TRBV5-5 to TRBJ2-2; D possibly corresponds to TRBD1 (5 bases). The length of the CDR3 is 15 residues. With 2 bases removed from V and 7 bases from J, the gap between germline ends came to 15 bases. The V gene's germline CDR1 is SGHKS and CDR2 YYEKEE (reference sequence).

The rearrangement links TRBV6-6 to TRBJ2-7, with D perhaps TRBD2 (6 bases). The CDR3 extends over 15 amino acids. V was cut by 5 bases and J by 8 bases, with 22 bases left in between. Germline-derived CDR1 and CDR2 are MNHNY and SVGAGI (reference sequence). CDR3 in DNA: TGTGCCAGCAGTCCACCTTTTGGCGGGACCAACAAGCAGTACTTC. Translated, it gives CASSPPFGGTNKQYF.

This clonotype has more than one count but fewer than ten. A much larger clonotype is one base distant, so this may be a read error. This CDR3 reads CASSRGLVDQPQHF. CDR3 DNA: TGTGCCAGCAGTCGGGGGCTCGTCGATCAGCCCCAGCATTTT. The chain has TRBV7-9 and TRBJ1-5, with a weak D call TRBD1 (6 bases). This CDR3 is built from 14 residues. Trimming pared 6 bases from V and 5 bases from J, leaving 14 bases between. Looked up from germline, CDR1 is SEHNR and CDR2 is FQNEAQ (reference sequence).

The sample holds many counts of this clonotype. The chain links TRBV6-6 to TRBJ1-6; 12 bases are a match to TRBD1. The CDR3 covers 16 residues. V trimming: 10 bases; J trimming: 8 bases; junction bases outside the gene matches: 12. Germline CDR1 reads MNHNY; CDR2 reads SVGAGI (reference sequence). This chain's CDR3 is CAIRPGQGARDSPLHF. The CDR3 DNA follows: TGTGCCATCCGACCGGGACAGGGGGCGAGAGATTCACCCCTCCACTTT.

DNA of the CDR3: TGTGCTAACAGCGCGGGGGCGCAAAAAGATACGCAGTATTTT. Residues: CANSAGAQKDTQYF. The V and J genes are TRBV11-3 and TRBJ2-3; TRBD2 might be the D (7 bases). Looked up from germline, CDR1 is SGHNT and CDR2 is YENEEA. The CDR3 sequence is 14 residues long.

This clonotype occurred many times. The chain has TRBV7-9 and TRBJ2-1; TRBD2 agrees at 7 bases. The V segment lost 7 bases and the J segment 0 bases; nucleotides outside the gene matches: 3. Germline lookup yields CDR1 SEHNR and CDR2 FQNEAQ (reference sequence). The CDR3 consists of 14 residues. CDR3 sequence: CASTPGGSYNEQFF. CDR3 nucleotide sequence: TGTGCCAGCACCCCGGGGGGCTCCTACAATGAGCAGTTCTTC.

Turning to this clonotype: One end of the junction varies from germline; a read error may be responsible. The CDR3 sequence is CASSLVGDSPPNF. DNA for the CDR3: TGTGCCAGCAGCTTGGTCGGAGATTCACCCCCCAACTTT. This chain connects TRBV5-6 to TRBJ1-6; D remains unclear. The CDR3 sequence is 13 residues long. Per germline, CDR1 SGHDT and CDR2 YYEEEE.

There are many counts of this clonotype. V gene TRBV19 combines with J gene TRBJ2-5; D uncertain. The CDR3 length is 13 residues. Trimming removed 7 bases at V and 3 bases at J, with 12 bases between. Germline values: CDR1 LNHDA, CDR2 SQIVND (reference sequence). CDR3 region: CASKGTAEETQYF. The CDR3 DNA is TGTGCCAGTAAAGGTACGGCCGAAGAGACCCAGTACTTC.

With regard to this clonotype: An end of the junction differs from the germline gene, which may be a read error. The genes are TRBV28 and TRBJ2-7; D may correspond to TRBD1 or TRBD2 (6 bases each). The CDR3 loop spans 15 amino acids. In germline, CDR1 is MDHEN, CDR2 SYDVKM. Here the CDR3 DNA reads TGCACCAGCAGTTTCGGGGGCACCAGCGCTTACGAGCAGTACTTC. Protein sequence: CTSSFGGTSAYEQYF.

This clonotype came up a few times. This sequence joins TRBV5-4 and TRBJ1-5; D uncertain. The CDR3 is 14 amino acids. Trimming shortened V by 2 bases and J by 2 bases, and 8 bases separated the two germline ends. Germline CDR1 SGHNT, CDR2 YYREEE (reference sequence). CDR3 DNA sequence: TGTGCCAGCAGCTTAGGAGGAGGCAATCAGCCCCAGCATTTT. Translated: CASSLGGGNQPQHF.

A note on this clonotype: Relative to the germline gene, one junction end is altered; a read error may explain this. The rearrangement joins TRBV29-1 to TRBJ1-1; TRBD1 matches 7 bases. The V gene's germline CDR1 is SQVTM and CDR2 ANQGSEA. The CDR3 contains 10 residues. The CDR3 DNA sequence: TGTAGCGCCGAGGACAGGCAAGCCTTCTTT. It specifies CSAEDRQAFF.

A remark on this clonotype: One end of the junction fails to match germline, which may point to a read error. CDR3 bases: TGCACCAGCAGCCAACCCCCGAGACTAACGGGAGGCGGTGATACGCAGTATTTT. It encodes CTSSQPPRLTGGGDTQYF. This chain joins TRBV4-1 and TRBJ2-3, with 7 bases matching TRBD2. The CDR3 spans 18 residues. Germline V CDR1 and CDR2: MGHRA, YSYEKL.

Regarding this clonotype: An end of the junction differs from the germline gene, which may be a read error. V usage is TRBV29-1 and J usage is TRBJ1-1; 8 bases line up with TRBD1. CDR1 is SQVTM and CDR2 is ANQGSEA in the germline V gene. CDR3 length equals 15 residues. The DNA for the CDR3 is TGCAGCACGCACCGGGACAGGACTGCGAACACTGAAGTTTTCTTT. This sequence encodes CSTHRDRTANTEVFF.

About this clonotype: At one end, the junction sequence differs from germline, possibly due to a read error. The chain joins TRBV11-3 to TRBJ2-3; D unclear. This CDR3 has 16 amino acids. Germline V gives CDR1 SGHNT, CDR2 YENEEA. The CDR3 sequence is CASNLDSRSGTDRRYF. CDR3 DNA sequence: TGTGCCAGCAACTTAGATTCGCGGAGTGGCACAGATAGGCGGTATTTT.

This clonotype was seen at least ten times. J is TRBJ2-3 and V is TRBV7-9; weak D call: TRBD1 (6 bases). The germline V gene has CDR1 SEHNR and CDR2 FQNEAQ (reference sequence). The length of the CDR3 is 15 residues. Between the trimmed V and J ends, which lost 4 bases and 0 bases, there was a span of 11 bases. For the CDR3, the DNA is TGTGCCAGCAGCTCTCAGGGGCCCAGCACAGATACGCAGTATTTT. It codes for CASSSQGPSTDTQYF.